This TCR beta chain is drawn from a study of T cell responses to AZD1222 COVID-19 vaccine. The data were produced by immunoSEQ multiplex PCR, yet TCRdb's version contains in-frame clones alone and is incomplete. Of approximately 120,000 clones listed, 90% are singletons. As to this clone: Its antigen is still unknown.

Study-level points and caveats: Reportedly, nearly half the spike-specific TCRs target unmutated variant regions. Most donors were white British, females outnumbered males, and clonal diversity was possibly underestimated. The study identified only five or six AZD1222 recipients as seropositive at baseline. Distributed over spike, vaccine-associated CD4 TCRs predominated at 160-218 and 743-854.

Per germline, CDR1 MNHNS and CDR2 SASEGT. V dropped 3 bases and J dropped 2 bases, with 14 bases sitting between them. The CDR3 has 15 residues. This chain joins TRBV6-1 and TRBJ2-7; D perhaps matches TRBD1 (6 bases). The TCR sequence derives from an adult in good health. Sequenced here: peripheral blood, sampled on day 0 of AZD1222 vaccination. DNA of the CDR3: TGTGCCAGCAGTGAGATAACAGGGTTACCCTACGAGCAGTACTTC. Amino acid sequence: CASSEITGLPYEQYF.